What follows are 10 T cell receptor beta chains derived from one specimen sequenced in a study of cytomegalovirus exposure and HLA in healthy donors. The table came from immunoSEQ multiplex PCR; TCRdb's copy has only in-frame clones and leaves some out. This sample has approximately 210,000 clones, with just over 85% found just once. Input material: PBMCs. These receptors were obtained from a woman aged 18-29 years in good health and CMV-seronegative.

The chain combines TRBV28 with TRBJ1-1, with D tentatively TRBD1 (6 bases). Germline loops: CDR1 MDHEN, CDR2 SYDVKM. Trimming removed 3 bases from V and 2 bases from J, with 10 bases in between. This CDR3 is built from 14 residues. The chain's CDR3 is CASSFPGQNTEAFF. CDR3 nucleotides: TGTGCCAGCAGTTTCCCGGGACAAAACACTGAAGCTTTCTTT.

This chain links TRBV27 with TRBJ2-7; perhaps TRBD2 as D (5 bases). Germline V gives CDR1 MNHEY, CDR2 SMNVEV (reference sequence). The CDR3 loop spans 14 amino acids. With 3 bases removed from V and 0 bases from J, the gap between germline ends came to 9 bases. CDR3 bases: TGTGCCAGCAGTTTCAGCGGCCCCTCCTACGAGCAGTACTTC. It specifies CASSFSGPSYEQYF.

This chain joins TRBV27 and TRBJ2-3; D may be TRBD1 (6 bases). Germline CDR1 and CDR2: MNHEY and SMNVEV (reference sequence). V lost 6 bases and J 0 bases, leaving 13 bases between the germline ends. CDR3 size: 15 residues. CDR3 nucleotides: TGTGCCAGCAGCCTTGGGGGCAGTAGCACAGATACGCAGTATTTT. This encodes CASSLGGSSTDTQYF.

This chain uses TRBV6-5 with TRBJ2-1, with D tentatively TRBD1 (5 bases). Trimming shortened V by 2 bases and J by 12 bases, and 14 bases separated the two germline ends. Germline V gene data show CDR1 as MNHEY and CDR2 as SVGAGI. The CDR3 runs to 13 residues. CDR3 protein: CASSYDSEGVQFF. The CDR3 DNA follows: TGTGCCAGCAGTTACGACTCTGAAGGGGTGCAGTTCTTC.

The genes are TRBV13 and TRBJ2-7; 10 bases are shared with TRBD2. V was clipped by 4 bases and J by 3 bases; unmatched bases: 3. CDR1 and CDR2 from the germline V gene are PRHDT and FYEKMQ (reference sequence). CDR3 size: 14 residues. DNA for the CDR3: TGTGCCAGCAGCTCTAGCGGGAGCTTCTACGAGCAGTACTTC. It codes for CASSSSGSFYEQYF.

The chain recombines TRBV9 with TRBJ1-2, with D possibly TRBD1 on 5 matching bases. Germline loops: CDR1 SGDLS, CDR2 YYNGEE. V dropped 3 bases and J dropped 0 bases, with 15 bases sitting between them. The CDR3 runs 16 residues. CDR3 sequence reads: CASSGAALTANYGYTF. The CDR3 bases are TGTGCCAGCAGCGGCGCGGCTTTGACAGCTAACTATGGCTACACCTTC. The complete variable domain, with remaining parts taken from reference TRBV9 and TRBJ1-2, reads DSGVTQTPKHLITATGQRVTLRCSPRSGDLSVYWYQQSLDQGLQFLIQYYNGEERAKGNILERFSAQQFPDLHSELNLSSLELGDSALYFCASSGAALTANYGYTFGSGTRLTVV.

The chain employs TRBV5-1 and TRBJ2-5, with unresolved D. V was pared by 4 bases and J by 3 bases, with 10 bases between. CDR3 size: 13 residues. The germline V gene encodes CDR1 SGHRS and CDR2 YFSETQ. CDR3 DNA: TGCGCCAGCAGCAGAAGACAAGAAGAGACCCAGTACTTC. This translates into CASSRRQEETQYF.

The chain is built from TRBV13 and TRBJ1-1; possibly TRBD1 for D (5 bases). This CDR3 is built from 15 residues. Germline CDR1 PRHDT, CDR2 FYEKMQ (reference sequence). Trimming cost V 1 base and J 2 bases, with 11 bases left between them. Here the CDR3 reads CASSLEGHLNTEAFF. CDR3 DNA sequence: TGTGCCAGCAGCTTAGAAGGACACCTTAACACTGAAGCTTTCTTT.

This chain joins TRBV5-8 and TRBJ2-3; 7 bases fit TRBD1. The CDR3 extends over 14 amino acids. V lost 2 bases to trimming and J lost 1 base; unmatched junction nucleotides: 1. The germline gives CDR1 SGHTS, CDR2 YDEGEE. The CDR3 is CASSFTGGTDTQYF. The CDR3 nucleotides are TGTGCCAGCAGCTTTACAGGGGGCACAGATACGCAGTATTTT.

The rearrangement joins TRBV11-1 to TRBJ2-1; D uncertain. CDR1 and CDR2 (germline): SGHAT, FQDESV (reference sequence). The CDR3 length is 15 residues. V was pared by 5 bases and J by 2 bases, with 13 bases between. CDR3 loop: CASSTMVAAYNEQFF. The CDR3 DNA reads TGTGCCAGCAGCACCATGGTAGCAGCCTACAATGAGCAGTTCTTC.